This T cell receptor beta chain was recorded in a study of T-cell reconstitution after alpha-beta-depleted transplantation in children. This CDR3 contains 18 residues. The germline gives CDR1 SGHVS, CDR2 FQNEAQ. J lost 1 base, V lost 4 bases, and 16 bases had no gene match. This clonotype was counted a few times. This sample's TCRbeta library carried unique molecular identifier barcodes. Each CDR3 protein gets one entry after TCRdb re-called the PCR reads with MiXCR. The sample gives just over 950,000 distinct CDR3 sequences, about 31% of which show up once; 28% is in the top ten. This clonotype originated in a boy in the first two years of life who had a stem cell transplant for SCID, so the T cells may come from the graft donor. Sequencing was performed on PBMCs, mostly from graft donor cells, taken 360 days after TCRalphabeta/CD19-depleted stem cell transplant. The J gene is TRBJ2-7, the V gene TRBV7-8; 7 bases map to TRBD2. CDR3 sequence reads: CASSSIASLGRDSYEQYF. DNA of the CDR3: TGTGCCAGCAGCTCAATAGCGAGCCTGGGGAGGGATTCCTACGAGCAGTACTTC.